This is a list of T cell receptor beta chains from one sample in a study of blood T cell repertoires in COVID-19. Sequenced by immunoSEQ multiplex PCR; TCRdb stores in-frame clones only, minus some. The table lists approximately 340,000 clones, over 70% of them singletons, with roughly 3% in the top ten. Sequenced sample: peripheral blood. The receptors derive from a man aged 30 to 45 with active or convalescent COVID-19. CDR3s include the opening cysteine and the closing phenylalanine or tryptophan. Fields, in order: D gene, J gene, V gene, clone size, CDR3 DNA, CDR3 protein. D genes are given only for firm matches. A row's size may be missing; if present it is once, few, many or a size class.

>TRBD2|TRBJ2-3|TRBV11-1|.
TGTGCCAGCAGCCTCCGACTAGCGGGACGCACAGATACGCAGTATTTT
CASSLRLAGRTDTQYF
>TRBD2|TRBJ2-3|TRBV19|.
TGTGCCAGTAGTCGAATTAGCGGGAGAGCGGATACGCAGTATTTT
CASSRISGRADTQYF
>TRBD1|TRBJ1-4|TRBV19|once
TGTGCCAGTAGTCCCCGGGGACAGGGGGCGAATGAAAAACTGTTTTTT
CASSPRGQGANEKLFF
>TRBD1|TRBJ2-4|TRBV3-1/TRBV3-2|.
TGTGCCAGCAGCCAGGGACAGACAAATCATTTCAAAAACATTCAGTACTTC
CASSQGQTNHFKNIQYF
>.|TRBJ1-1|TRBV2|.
TGTGCCAGCAGCCAGGGCCAGAACCTTGGGACTGAAGCTTTCTTT
CASSQGQNLGTEAFF
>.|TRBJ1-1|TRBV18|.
TGTGCCAGCTCACCCACAGGGTCCATCGGGAACACTGAAGCTTTCTTT
CASSPTGSIGNTEAFF
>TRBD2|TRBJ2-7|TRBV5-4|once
TGTGCCAGCAGCTCAGGACTAGCGGGGGGGAAGCAGTACTTC
CASSSGLAGGKQYF
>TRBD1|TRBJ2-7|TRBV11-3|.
TGTGCCAGCAGCTCGCGCCTATGGGACAGGGTGGTCCACGAGCAGTACTTC
CASSSRLWDRVVHEQYF
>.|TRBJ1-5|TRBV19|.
TGTGCCAGTAGTTATCCTCAGGGGCTCCTCAATCAGCCCCAGCATTTT
CASSYPQGLLNQPQHF
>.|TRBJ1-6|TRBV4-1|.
TGCGCCAGCAGCCAAGATCTAAGGGCAGGGTATAATTCACCCCTCCACTTT
CASSQDLRAGYNSPLHF
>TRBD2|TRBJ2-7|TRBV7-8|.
TGTGCCAGCAGCCCGGCCGGCGGGAGTTTCTCCTACGAGCAGTACTTC
CASSPAGGSFSYEQYF
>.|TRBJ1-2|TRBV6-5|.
TGTGCCAGCAGTCCCCAGGGGCCGGGGGGCTACACCTTC
CASSPQGPGGYTF
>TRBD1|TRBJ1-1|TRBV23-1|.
TGCGCCAGCAGTCAATACGGACAGGGGAAGAACACTGAAGCTTTCTTT
CASSQYGQGKNTEAFF
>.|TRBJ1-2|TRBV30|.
TGTGCCTGGAGTGTACCGTCGGCAGGGGTCTCCTATGGCTACACCTTC
CAWSVPSAGVSYGYTF